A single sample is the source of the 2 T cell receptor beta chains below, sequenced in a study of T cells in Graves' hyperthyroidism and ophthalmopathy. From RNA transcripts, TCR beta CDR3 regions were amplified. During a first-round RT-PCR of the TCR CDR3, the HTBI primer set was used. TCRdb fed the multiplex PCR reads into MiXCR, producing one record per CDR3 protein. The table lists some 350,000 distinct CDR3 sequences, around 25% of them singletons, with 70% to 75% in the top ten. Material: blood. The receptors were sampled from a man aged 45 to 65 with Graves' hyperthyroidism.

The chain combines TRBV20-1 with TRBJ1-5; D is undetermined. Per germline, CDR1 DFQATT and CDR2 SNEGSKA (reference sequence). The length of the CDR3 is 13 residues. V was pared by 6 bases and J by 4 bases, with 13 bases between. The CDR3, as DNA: TGCAGTGCCTCCGGAGGATATAATCAGCCCCAGCATTTT. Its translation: CSASGGYNQPQHF.

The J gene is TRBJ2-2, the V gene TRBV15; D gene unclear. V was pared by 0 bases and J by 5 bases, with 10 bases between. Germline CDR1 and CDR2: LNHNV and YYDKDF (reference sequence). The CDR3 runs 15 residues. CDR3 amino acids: CATSRDRTFTGELFF. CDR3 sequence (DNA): TGTGCCACCAGCAGAGATAGGACCTTTACCGGGGAGCTGTTTTTT.